A single sample is the source of the 19 T cell receptor beta chains below, sequenced in a study of T cells after yellow fever vaccination. TCRdb recomputed calls from the 5' RACE reads with MiXCR, one row per CDR3 protein. The sample has some 670,000 distinct CDR3 sequences, 9% to 15% seen once. This material consisted of PBMCs, taken on the day of the yellow fever booster vaccination. The receptors derive from a man under 40 who received the YFV17D yellow fever vaccine.

V and J are TRBV5-5 and TRBJ2-7, with 12 bases that match TRBD2. Trimming removed 0 bases from V and 2 bases from J; junction bases left unmatched: 9. The CDR3 has 18 amino acids. Per the germline V gene, CDR1 is SGHKS and CDR2 is YYEKEE (reference sequence). The CDR3 reads CASSLELAGGVTPYEQYF. CDR3 DNA: TGTGCCAGCAGCTTGGAACTAGCGGGAGGCGTCACCCCCTACGAGCAGTACTTC.

This chain joins TRBV20-1 and TRBJ2-1; possible D gene TRBD2, 5 bases. Trimming stripped 3 bases from V and 0 bases from J, with 12 bases between. Germline CDR1 and CDR2: DFQATT and SNEGSKA (reference sequence). The CDR3 runs 15 residues. Written as DNA, the CDR3 is TGCAGTGCTAGTAAGAGGGAGACCTCCTACAATGAGCAGTTCTTC. Translated, it gives CSASKRETSYNEQFF.

The rearrangement uses TRBV6-1 and TRBJ1-4; 7 positions match TRBD1. This CDR3 comprises 14 residues. Germline-derived CDR1 and CDR2 are MNHNS and SASEGT. V was pared by 7 bases and J by 8 bases, with 10 bases of the junction left unmatched. The CDR3 here is CASTLNRGNEKLFF. The CDR3 DNA follows: TGTGCCAGCACCTTGAACAGGGGTAACGAAAAACTGTTTTTT.

This chain links TRBV7-2 with TRBJ2-3; D gene uncertain. Germline values: CDR1 SGHTA, CDR2 FQGNSA. Trimming left V 5 bases short and J 1 base short, with 13 bases between. The CDR3 contains 15 residues. The CDR3 DNA sequence: TGTGCCAGCAGCCGCAGCCAGATCGGCACAGATACGCAGTATTTT. Amino acids: CASSRSQIGTDTQYF.

This clonotype has only a few counts. The chain is built from TRBV29-1 and TRBJ1-5, with D possibly TRBD1 on 5 matching bases. This CDR3 contains 12 residues. V lost 7 bases, J lost 4 bases, and 11 bases lay in between. Germline CDR1 reads SQVTM; CDR2 reads ANQGSEA. Here the CDR3 reads CSAGTENQPQHF. CDR3 nucleotides: TGCAGCGCCGGGACGGAAAATCAGCCCCAGCATTTT.

This clonotype turned up a few times. V gene TRBV7-2 combines with J gene TRBJ2-7; 7 nucleotides align to TRBD2. The germline CDR1 and CDR2 sequences are SGHTA and FQGNSA. Germline trimming cut 6 bases from V and 4 bases from J; bases unmatched to any gene: 9. This CDR3 spans 14 amino acids. Here the CDR3 DNA reads TGTGCCAGCAGGAGGGGCGGGAGTCTATACGAGCAGTACTTC. Amino acids: CASRRGGSLYEQYF.

This chain uses TRBV19 with TRBJ2-7; D possibly corresponds to TRBD2 (5 bases). V was shortened by 2 bases and J by 0 bases, with 8 bases between the two germline ends. CDR1 and CDR2 (germline): LNHDA, SQIVND (reference sequence). CDR3 size: 14 residues. CDR3 protein: CASSIYGSSYEQYF. CDR3 DNA: TGTGCCAGTAGTATATATGGGAGCTCCTACGAGCAGTACTTC.

This clonotype was found a few times. V is TRBV20-1 and J is TRBJ2-7; D not certain. CDR1 DFQATT and CDR2 SNEGSKA come from the germline V gene (reference sequence). The CDR3 extends over 14 amino acids. V was clipped by 4 bases and J by 3 bases, with 16 bases between them. CDR3 in DNA: TGCAGTGCTAACCGTGGCGGACCTATCTACGAGCAGTACTTC. It specifies CSANRGGPIYEQYF.

The genes are TRBV20-1 and TRBJ2-1; TRBD2 is a possible D gene (6 bases). This CDR3 contains 16 residues. Germline CDR1 is DFQATT and CDR2 is SNEGSKA (reference sequence). V was pared by 1 base and J by 3 bases, with 16 bases between. The CDR3 loop is CSARVRGSSRYNEQFF. CDR3 nucleotide sequence: TGCAGTGCTAGAGTCCGGGGGTCTAGTCGCTACAATGAGCAGTTCTTC.

The chain joins TRBV20-1 to TRBJ2-3, with 7 bases fitting TRBD1. CDR1 is DFQATT and CDR2 is SNEGSKA in the germline V gene (reference sequence). The J segment lost 6 bases and the V segment lost 6 bases, leaving 12 bases of the junction unmatched. This CDR3 is built from 14 residues. CDR3: CSADRTGLPDTQYF. As DNA, the CDR3 is TGCAGTGCGGATCGGACAGGCCTTCCGGATACGCAGTATTTT.

This clonotype has a handful of counts. The chain joins TRBV7-8 to TRBJ2-1; D is perhaps TRBD2 (5 bases). The germline CDR1 and CDR2 sequences are SGHVS and FQNEAQ. This CDR3 is 15 amino acids long. Trimming removed 4 bases from V and 5 bases from J, with 15 bases in between. CDR3 DNA sequence: TGTGCCAGCAGCTCCAGAGAGGACTTCCACAATGAGCAGTTCTTC. This sequence encodes CASSSREDFHNEQFF.

V and J are TRBV18 and TRBJ2-3, with 10 nucleotides matching TRBD2. J gave up 2 bases and V 6 bases, and 5 bases lay outside the gene matches. The CDR3 consists of 15 residues. The germline V gene has CDR1 KGHSH and CDR2 LQKENI. The CDR3, as DNA: TGTGCCAGCTCGAGAGCGGGAGGGATCACAGATACGCAGTATTTT. Its protein is CASSRAGGITDTQYF.

This clonotype was picked up a small number of times. The rearrangement joins TRBV7-2 to TRBJ2-3; possible D gene TRBD1, 5 bases. The CDR3 is 16 residues long. Germline loops: CDR1 SGHTA, CDR2 FQGNSA. The V and J ends lost 5 bases and 1 base respectively, with 16 bases between them. As DNA, the CDR3 is TGTGCCAGCAGCGTCAGGGTCTCAAGGGGCACAGATACGCAGTATTTT. This encodes CASSVRVSRGTDTQYF. The full variable domain, rest sourced from reference TRBV7-2 and TRBJ2-3, is GAGVSQSPSNKVTEKGKDVELRCDPISGHTALYWYRQSLGQGLEFLIYFQGNSAPDKSGLPSDRFSAERTGGSVSTLTIQRTQQEDSAVYLCASSVRVSRGTDTQYFGPGTRLTVL.

The sample holds many counts of this clonotype. The chain carries TRBV5-1 and TRBJ2-3; no clear D gene. CDR3 length equals 16 residues. The germline V gene has CDR1 SGHRS and CDR2 YFSETQ. V lost 0 bases and J 0 bases, leaving 11 bases between the germline ends. CDR3 in amino acids: CASSLANSASTDTQYF. The CDR3 coding sequence is TGCGCCAGCAGCTTGGCCAACAGTGCTAGCACAGATACGCAGTATTTT.

This clonotype came up a few times. This rearrangement joins TRBV7-9 to TRBJ2-2; D is unresolved. The CDR3 is made up of 15 amino acids. Germline values: CDR1 SEHNR, CDR2 FQNEAQ (reference sequence). Trimming removed 4 bases at V and 0 bases at J, with 9 bases between. CDR3 nucleotides: TGTGCCAGCAGCTCTTTCAGGCCGAACACCGGGGAGCTGTTTTTT. Protein sequence: CASSSFRPNTGELFF. Using reference TRBV7-9 and TRBJ2-2 for the parts outside the CDR3, the full variable domain is DTGVSQNPRHKITKRGQNVTFRCDPISEHNRLYWYRQTLGQGPEFLTYFQNEAQLEKSRLLSDRFSAERPKGSFSTLEIQRTEQGDSAMYLCASSSFRPNTGELFFGEGSRLTVL.

The gene calls are TRBV2 and TRBJ1-5; D is undetermined. This CDR3 contains 14 residues. The germline V and J ends were trimmed by 3 bases and 3 bases, with 9 bases remaining between them. Germline V lookup: CDR1 SNHLY, CDR2 FYNNEI. CDR3 sequence reads: CASSEQVTNQPQHF. The CDR3 nucleotides are TGTGCCAGCAGTGAGCAGGTTACCAATCAGCCCCAGCATTTT.

This clonotype was picked up a small number of times. The chain recombines TRBV6-1 with TRBJ2-7; D remains ambiguous. The ends were cut back, 8 bases at V and 3 bases at J, with 11 bases in the middle. The V gene's germline CDR1 is MNHNS and CDR2 SASEGT. CDR3 length: 12 residues. The CDR3 region has the DNA TGTGCCAGCGCCGTCCCGGACTACGAGCAGTACTTC. Translated: CASAVPDYEQYF.

This clonotype was recorded many times. The J gene is TRBJ2-3, the V gene TRBV29-1; TRBD2 aligns across 8 bases. The germline V gene has CDR1 SQVTM and CDR2 ANQGSEA. The V segment lost 8 bases and the J segment 4 bases; nucleotides outside the gene matches: 5. The length of the CDR3 is 12 residues. DNA for the CDR3: TGCAGCTCGGGGGGGGCCGCAGATACGCAGTATTTT. This encodes CSSGGAADTQYF.

This clonotype has more than one count but fewer than ten. V gene TRBV7-3 combines with J gene TRBJ2-7, with no clear D. Trimming cost V 4 bases and J 3 bases, with 10 bases left between them. The CDR3 length is 13 residues. Germline V gene lookup returns CDR1 SGHTA and CDR2 FQGTGA. The CDR3 DNA follows: TGTGCCAGCAGCTCGGCCCATAACTACGAGCAGTACTTC. Protein sequence: CASSSAHNYEQYF.